These 20 T cell receptor beta chains originate from one sample sequenced in a study of blood T cell repertoires in COVID-19. Sequencing was performed with immunoSEQ multiplex PCR; in TCRdb, only in-frame clones are kept and a portion is missing. The table includes 310,000 or so clones, 75% to 95% detected once. Sequencing was performed on PBMCs or T cells enriched from blood (not recorded which). The receptor set was obtained from a woman in her 30s who had recovered from COVID-19.

The chain carries TRBV19 and TRBJ2-1; no reliable D call. In germline, CDR1 is LNHDA, CDR2 SQIVND (reference sequence). V was cut by 7 bases and J by 9 bases, with 19 bases left in between. The length of the CDR3 is 14 residues. The CDR3 sequence is CASTLAGSLREQFF. CDR3 sequence (DNA): TGTGCCAGTACCCTTGCTGGTTCTCTGCGTGAGCAGTTCTTC. The full variable domain, rest sourced from reference TRBV19 and TRBJ2-1, is DGGITQSPKYLFRKEGQNVTLSCEQNLNHDAMYWYRQDPGQGLRLIYYSQIVNDFQKGDIAEGYSVSREKKESFPLTVTSAQKNPTAFYLCASTLAGSLREQFFGPGTRLTVL.

The chain joins TRBV10-3 to TRBJ1-5, with TRBD1 identical over 7 bases. The CDR3 covers 19 residues. Losses at the gene ends were 4 bases for V and 0 bases for J; bases not matched to a gene: 15. The germline V gene encodes CDR1 ENHRY and CDR2 SYGVKD. As DNA, the CDR3 is TGTGCCATCAGTGTATCCGGGACAGAGAATGTGTATAGCAATCAGCCCCAGCATTTT. Translated: CAISVSGTENVYSNQPQHF.

The rearrangement uses TRBV2 and TRBJ1-2, with D possibly matching TRBD1 (5 bases). Trimming removed 6 bases at V and 3 bases at J, with 11 bases between. Germline lookup yields CDR1 SNHLY and CDR2 FYNNEI. The CDR3 loop spans 13 amino acids. The CDR3 nucleotides read TGTGCCAGCAGCGACGGGGGGGACTATGGCTACACCTTC. Its protein product is CASSDGGDYGYTF.

This clone was observed once. This sequence joins TRBV2 and TRBJ2-2, with D unclear. Germline CDR1 is SNHLY and CDR2 is FYNNEI. Trimming shortened V by 3 bases and J by 4 bases, and 9 bases separated the two germline ends. The CDR3 consists of 14 residues. The CDR3: CASSEVPGTGELFF. CDR3 coding DNA: TGTGCCAGCAGTGAGGTCCCCGGCACCGGGGAGCTGTTTTTT. The full variable domain, rest sourced from reference TRBV2 and TRBJ2-2, is EPEVTQTPSHQVTQMGQEVILRCVPISNHLYFYWYRQILGQKVEFLVSFYNNEISEKSEIFDDQFSVERPDGSNFTLKIRSTKLEDSAMYFCASSEVPGTGELFFGEGSRLTVL.

This clone came up a few times. The chain links TRBV9 to TRBJ1-2; D perhaps matches TRBD1 (5 bases). The ends were cut back, 0 bases at V and 2 bases at J, with 11 bases in the middle. This CDR3 contains 15 residues. Germline V gene sequence: CDR1 SGDLS, CDR2 YYNGEE. CDR3 in amino acids: CASSVEEGQNYGYTF. In DNA form, the CDR3 reads TGTGCCAGCAGCGTAGAAGAAGGACAAAACTATGGCTACACCTTC.

The chain recombines TRBV3-1 (or the pseudogene TRBV3-2) with TRBJ2-1; 8 nucleotides line up with TRBD2. The CDR3 has 14 residues. Germline CDR1 reads LGHDT; CDR2 reads YNNKEL (reference sequence). V trimming: 3 bases; J trimming: 8 bases; junction bases outside the gene matches: 6. The DNA of the CDR3 is TGTGCCAGCAGCCAGAGCGGGAGAGGGTATGAGCAGTTCTTC. It is translated as CASSQSGRGYEQFF.

This chain connects TRBV7-2 to TRBJ2-7; D gene uncertain. The V gene's germline CDR1 is SGHTA and CDR2 FQGNSA. Trimming removed 5 bases at V and 2 bases at J, with 13 bases between. The CDR3 length is 14 residues. The CDR3 DNA sequence: TGTGCCAGCAGCCACGGCGGAGACGCCTACGAGCAGTACTTC. Amino acid sequence: CASSHGGDAYEQYF.

The chain recombines TRBV5-5 with TRBJ1-5; D unclear. This CDR3 is built from 14 residues. CDR1 and CDR2 from the germline V gene are SGHKS and YYEKEE (reference sequence). Trimming shortened V by 0 bases and J by 7 bases, and 11 bases separated the two germline ends. CDR3: CASSLEWAGQPQHF. The CDR3 DNA sequence: TGTGCCAGCAGCTTGGAGTGGGCGGGGCAGCCCCAGCATTTT.

V and J are TRBV6-5 and TRBJ2-1; TRBD1 agrees at 7 bases. The CDR3 is 14 residues long. Trimming at V came to 7 bases and at J to 9 bases, leaving 12 bases not matched to a gene. Germline values: CDR1 MNHEY, CDR2 SVGAGI. The CDR3 DNA sequence: TGTGCCAGCAAACAGGGGCAGGGGGTTAGTGAGCAGTTCTTC. Translated, it gives CASKQGQGVSEQFF.

V usage is TRBV19 and J usage is TRBJ2-7; 7 nucleotides align to TRBD1. Germline V CDR1 and CDR2: LNHDA, SQIVND (reference sequence). V lost 10 bases and J lost 3; bases outside the gene matches: 9. CDR3 length: 13 amino acids. CDR3 sequence reads: CATTSSGGYEQYF. The DNA for the CDR3 is TGTGCCACCACCTCGTCAGGGGGCTACGAGCAGTACTTC. The full variable domain, its missing parts supplied by reference TRBV19 and TRBJ2-7, is DGGITQSPKYLFRKEGQNVTLSCEQNLNHDAMYWYRQDPGQGLRLIYYSQIVNDFQKGDIAEGYSVSREKKESFPLTVTSAQKNPTAFYLCATTSSGGYEQYFGPGTRLTVT.

This chain uses TRBV9 with TRBJ2-5, with D perhaps given as TRBD1 or TRBD2 (9 bases each). The germline V gene has CDR1 SGDLS and CDR2 YYNGEE. V was shortened by 3 bases and J by 5 bases, with 29 bases between the two germline ends. CDR3 length: 19 amino acids. CDR3 in amino acids: CASSAGQGGPSGMGETQYF. DNA for the CDR3: TGTGCCAGCAGCGCGGGACAGGGAGGGCCTAGCGGGATGGGGGAGACCCAGTACTTC.

J is TRBJ2-4 and V is TRBV23-1; 11 nucleotides match TRBD2. TRBV23-1 is annotated as an ORF whose role is uncertain. J lost 1 base, V lost 4 bases, and 3 bases had no gene match. The CDR3 contains 16 residues. The CDR3 coding sequence is TGCGCCAGCAGTCGGGTAGCGGGAGGGGCCAAAAACATTCAGTACTTC. It specifies CASSRVAGGAKNIQYF.

This clone was seen only a few times. The chain has TRBV14 and TRBJ1-1; D gene ambiguous. Germline assignment: CDR1 SGHDN and CDR2 FVKESK. Trimming left V 4 bases short and J 14 bases short, with 17 bases between. CDR3 length: 12 residues. The CDR3 DNA reads TGTGCCAGCAGCCCCCCAAGAGGCTCAGCGTTCTTT. Its translation: CASSPPRGSAFF.

In its sample, this clone was seen once. The V gene is TRBV27, the J gene TRBJ2-7, with TRBD1 identical over 7 bases. CDR3 length: 15 amino acids. In germline, CDR1 is MNHEY, CDR2 SMNVEV (reference sequence). The J segment lost 5 bases and the V segment lost 5 bases, leaving 12 bases of the junction unmatched. The CDR3 nucleotides are TGTGCCAGCAGTAAGACAGGGACCAGATCCCACGAGCAGTACTTC. Translated, it gives CASSKTGTRSHEQYF.

The rearrangement links TRBV5-4 to TRBJ2-7, with 13 bases matching TRBD2. The CDR3 length is 16 residues. Germline CDR1 SGHNT, CDR2 YYREEE (reference sequence). The ends lost 3 bases at V and 6 bases at J; junction bases unmatched: 9. In DNA, the CDR3 is TGTGCCAGCAGCTCCTCAGGACTAGCGGGAGTTGGCGAGCAGTACTTC. Protein sequence: CASSSSGLAGVGEQYF.

Here the CDR3 reads CASSPARIRNQPQHF. The DNA of the CDR3 is TGTGCCAGCAGCCCGGCGAGGATTCGGAATCAGCCCCAGCATTTT. This sequence joins TRBV28 and TRBJ1-5; no clear D gene. Germline CDR1 reads MDHEN; CDR2 reads SYDVKM. Trimming took 6 bases from V and 4 from J, leaving 16 bases between them. The CDR3 is 15 amino acids.

This rearrangement joins TRBV6-2 or TRBV6-3 to TRBJ2-3; TRBD2 agrees at 7 bases. The V gene end was trimmed by 7 bases and the J gene end by 4 bases; junction bases not matched to a gene: 11. Germline lookup yields CDR1 MNHEY and CDR2 SVGEGT. The CDR3 length is 15 residues. The CDR3 sequence is CASTPRRESADTQYF. Written as DNA, the CDR3 is TGTGCCAGCACCCCTCGGCGGGAGAGCGCAGATACGCAGTATTTT.

The chain is built from TRBV12-3 or TRBV12-4 and TRBJ1-6; no firm D call. This CDR3 is 12 amino acids long. V lost 3 bases, J lost 11 bases, and 8 bases lay in between. DNA for the CDR3: TGTGCCAGCAGTTTTTCCGCGGCACCCCTCCACTTT. Translated, it gives CASSFSAAPLHF.

The J gene is TRBJ1-3, the V gene TRBV5-6; a weak D match, TRBD1 (6 bases). This CDR3 contains 17 residues. Trimming shortened V by 4 bases and J by 1 base, and 18 bases separated the two germline ends. Germline CDR1 and CDR2: SGHDT and YYEEEE. CDR3 sequence reads: CASSGGLGAQSGNTIYF. CDR3 in DNA: TGTGCCAGCAGCGGTGGGTTGGGGGCGCAGTCTGGAAACACCATATATTTT.

The gene calls are TRBV28 and TRBJ1-2; 7 nucleotides line up with TRBD1. V shed 6 bases, J shed 8 bases, and the junction held 12 bases outside the gene matches. The CDR3 consists of 14 residues. Per the germline V gene, CDR1 is MDHEN and CDR2 is SYDVKM. Written as DNA, the CDR3 is TGTGCCAGCAGCCTGGAGAAGGGGGCGCAAGGCTACACCTTC. Amino acids: CASSLEKGAQGYTF.